Shown below are 24 T cell receptor beta chains from a single sample sequenced in a study of CD8+ T cells in alopecia areata. cDNA serving as the sequencing template came from extracted, reverse transcribed RNA. Sequencing was performed with immunoSEQ multiplex PCR; in TCRdb, only in-frame clones are kept and a portion is missing. The repertoire holds more than 200,000 clones, with roughly two thirds as singletons. The source was CD4+ T cells sorted from blood, collected at week 0. The origin of the receptors is a human donor with alopecia areata.

V gene TRBV19 combines with J gene TRBJ1-6; D possibly corresponds to TRBD1 (5 bases). Trimming took 8 bases from V and 0 from J, leaving 14 bases between them. Germline V gene data show CDR1 as LNHDA and CDR2 as SQIVND (reference sequence). The CDR3 is made up of 16 amino acids. The CDR3 region has the DNA TGTGCCAGTGGAAGGGACTGGAGCTCCTATAATTCACCCCTCCACTTT. Amino acids: CASGRDWSSYNSPLHF.

The chain recombines TRBV6-5 with TRBJ1-5; D gene uncertain. The CDR3 has 13 residues. Deletions cut 7 bases from V and 3 bases from J, with 10 bases between. Germline-derived CDR1 and CDR2 are MNHEY and SVGAGI. CDR3 amino acids: CASTDGDNQPQHF. The CDR3 bases are TGTGCCAGCACGGACGGGGACAATCAGCCCCAGCATTTT.

The CDR3 DNA is TGTGCCAGCAGGGGGAATGATTTCGACGAGCAGTACTTC. Translating it yields CASRGNDFDEQYF. This sequence joins TRBV6-5 and TRBJ2-7; the D is unclear. V was shortened by 6 bases and J by 5 bases, with 14 bases between the two germline ends. This CDR3 has 13 amino acids. Germline CDR1 reads MNHEY; CDR2 reads SVGAGI.

V gene TRBV6-5 combines with J gene TRBJ2-7; 10 nucleotides align to TRBD1. CDR3 size: 15 residues. CDR1 is MNHEY, CDR2 SVGAGI, per germline. The ends lost 7 bases at V and 4 bases at J; junction bases unmatched: 10. CDR3 nucleotide sequence: TGTGCCAGCACCCCGGGACAGGGGAATCATTACGAGCAGTACTTC. This translates into CASTPGQGNHYEQYF.

The chain links TRBV6-5 to TRBJ1-2; maybe TRBD1 (5 bases). V was pared by 6 bases and J by 3 bases, with 17 bases between. There are 15 residues in the CDR3. Germline V lookup: CDR1 MNHEY, CDR2 SVGAGI. The DNA of the CDR3 is TGTGCCAGCAGCCGCGGGGGTAACCAAGACTATGGCTACACCTTC. Protein product: CASSRGGNQDYGYTF.

The CDR3 bases are TGCAGCGCGCCCGTCGGGTTTGAGACCCAGTACTTC. The encoded protein is CSAPVGFETQYF. This chain joins TRBV29-1 and TRBJ2-5; no clear D. V shed 7 bases and J shed 5 bases, with 14 bases lying between them. Germline V gene data show CDR1 as SQVTM and CDR2 as ANQGSEA. The CDR3 has 12 residues.

The chain recombines TRBV6-6 with TRBJ2-1; D gene uncertain. Between the trimmed V and J ends, which lost 6 bases and 9 bases, there was a span of 9 bases. This CDR3 has 11 amino acids. The germline CDR1 and CDR2 sequences are MNHNY and SVGAGI (reference sequence). CDR3 bases: TGTGCCAGCAGCCCCCTGAGTGAGCAGTTCTTC. The encoded protein is CASSPLSEQFF.

Comments on this clone: The sample carries other DNA sequences with the same CDR3. The CDR3 reads CSVEVGNTIYF. CDR3 nucleotides: TGCAGCGTTGAAGTAGGAAACACCATATATTTT. The chain uses TRBV29-1 and TRBJ1-3; D is unclear. Germline CDR1 is SQVTM and CDR2 is ANQGSEA. The CDR3 spans 11 residues. Deletions cut 1 base from V and 4 bases from J, with 2 bases between. The variable domain in full, completed from reference TRBV29-1 and TRBJ1-3, reads SAVISQKPSRDICQRGTSLTIQCQVDSQVTMMFWYRQQPGQSLTLIATANQGSEATYESGFVIDKFPISRPNLTFSTLTVSNMSPEDSSIYLCSVEVGNTIYFGEGSWLTVV.

The chain uses TRBV25-1 and TRBJ1-6; D gene unclear. Germline V gives CDR1 MGHDK, CDR2 SYGVNS. Between the trimmed V and J ends, which lost 2 bases and 2 bases, there was a span of 7 bases. The CDR3 sequence is 15 residues long. Written as DNA, the CDR3 is TGTGCCAGCAGTGAACCAGGCGCCTATAATTCACCCCTCCACTTT. The encoded protein is CASSEPGAYNSPLHF.

This clone is termed medium-sized. The chain links TRBV4-3 to TRBJ1-4; a possible D gene is TRBD1 (6 bases). CDR1 is LGHNA and CDR2 is YSLEER in the germline V gene. V dropped 0 bases and J dropped 5 bases, with 13 bases sitting between them. The CDR3 spans 16 residues. CDR3 residues: CASSQDLGAVNEKLFF. The DNA for the CDR3 is TGCGCCAGCAGCCAAGATTTGGGGGCGGTAAATGAAAAACTGTTTTTT.

V and J are TRBV7-9 and TRBJ1-2; TRBD1 matches at 7 bases. The CDR3 has 13 residues. V gave up 5 bases and J gave up 4 bases; unmatched junction bases: 4. Germline CDR1 and CDR2: SEHNR and FQNEAQ (reference sequence). The CDR3 sequence: CASSADRPYGYTF. The CDR3 bases are TGTGCCAGCAGCGCGGACAGGCCCTATGGCTACACCTTC.

This clone was counted a few times. The gene calls are TRBV7-2 and TRBJ2-3, with D hard to call. CDR3 length: 12 amino acids. Germline V gives CDR1 SGHTA, CDR2 FQGNSA. Trimming removed 2 bases at V and 9 bases at J, with 9 bases between. The DNA for the CDR3 is TGTGCCAGCAGCTTACCCTTTTTGACGCAGTATTTT. Its protein product is CASSLPFLTQYF. Based on the CDR3 plus reference TRBV7-2 and TRBJ2-3, the full variable domain is GAGVSQSPSNKVTEKGKDVELRCDPISGHTALYWYRQSLGQGLEFLIYFQGNSAPDKSGLPSDRFSAERTGGSVSTLTIQRTQQEDSAVYLCASSLPFLTQYFGPGTRLTVL.

The chain links TRBV30 to TRBJ2-1, with D possibly called TRBD1 or TRBD2 (5 bases each). The ends were cut back, 5 bases at V and 8 bases at J, with 10 bases in the middle. The CDR3 contains 11 residues. Germline V gene sequence: CDR1 GTSNPN, CDR2 SVGIG (reference sequence). The DNA for the CDR3 is TGTGCCTGGGGGGGTATGGATGAGCAGTTCTTC. Translating gives CAWGGMDEQFF.

This clone was seen a handful of times. The J gene is TRBJ2-7, the V gene TRBV4-1, with TRBD1 as a possible D gene (6 bases). The CDR3 runs to 15 residues. Looked up from germline, CDR1 is MGHRA and CDR2 is YSYEKL. V dropped 1 base and J dropped 7 bases, with 17 bases sitting between them. CDR3 DNA sequence: TGCGCCAGCAGCCAAGTTGGGACATTGAGGAGGGAGCAGTACTTC. Its translation is CASSQVGTLRREQYF.

V is TRBV5-6 and J is TRBJ1-1; 10 nucleotides agree with TRBD1. V lost 5 bases to trimming and J lost 2 bases; unmatched junction nucleotides: 6. CDR3 length: 15 residues. In germline, CDR1 is SGHDT, CDR2 YYEEEE. The CDR3 DNA sequence: TGTGCCAGCAGGGGGACAGGGGATTATAACACTGAAGCTTTCTTT. Encoded protein: CASRGTGDYNTEAFF.

The V call is TRBV5-1, the J call TRBJ1-2; D remains unclear. Germline CDR1 reads SGHRS; CDR2 reads YFSETQ. The CDR3 is 11 residues long. V lost 0 bases to trimming and J lost 10 bases, with 7 bases between them. Here the CDR3 reads CASSLEGAYTF. The CDR3 DNA sequence: TGCGCCAGCAGCTTGGAAGGAGCCTACACCTTC.

In its sample, this clone was seen a few times. The V call is TRBV5-1, the J call TRBJ2-7; no definite D call. This CDR3 spans 14 amino acids. V lost 4 bases and J lost 2, with 13 bases in between. Per germline, CDR1 SGHRS and CDR2 YFSETQ. CDR3 DNA sequence: TGCGCCAGCAGCGTACACCGGGCCGCCTACGAGCAGTACTTC. Protein: CASSVHRAAYEQYF.

On this clone: Other DNA sequences in this specimen translate into the identical CDR3. The gene calls are TRBV6-5 and TRBJ2-7; D is possibly TRBD1 (5 bases). The CDR3 has 11 residues. From germline, CDR1 is MNHEY and CDR2 SVGAGI. Trimming took 5 bases from V and 4 from J, leaving 6 bases between them. CDR3 nucleotide sequence: TGTGCCAGCAGTAGGGGTTACGAGCAGTACTTC. Translating it yields CASSRGYEQYF.

This chain joins TRBV7-6 and TRBJ2-5, with D uncertain. CDR1 is SGHVS and CDR2 is FNYEAQ in the germline V gene. The CDR3 totals 15 residues. The ends were cut back, 0 bases at V and 0 bases at J, with 8 bases in the middle. This chain's CDR3 is CASSLAHSYQETQYF. In DNA, the CDR3 is TGTGCCAGCAGCTTAGCGCATAGCTACCAAGAGACCCAGTACTTC. Based on the CDR3 plus reference TRBV7-6 and TRBJ2-5, the full variable domain is GAGVSQSPRYKVTKRGQDVALRCDPISGHVSLYWYRQALGQGPEFLTYFNYEAQQDKSGLPNDRFSAERPEGSISTLTIQRTEQRDSAMYRCASSLAHSYQETQYFGPGTRLLVL.

The rearrangement uses TRBV19 and TRBJ2-6; D is possibly TRBD1 (5 bases). V was pared by 1 base and J by 3 bases, with 7 bases between. CDR3 length equals 15 residues. The germline CDR1 and CDR2 sequences are LNHDA and SQIVND (reference sequence). The CDR3 bases are TGTGCCAGTAGTATAGGGGGCGGTGGGGCCAACGTCCTGACTTTC. Protein product: CASSIGGGGANVLTF.

The V gene is TRBV4-1, the J gene TRBJ2-3; TRBD2 might be the D (6 bases). The V end was cut by 1 base, the J end by 7 bases, with 18 bases between. Germline V gene data show CDR1 as MGHRA and CDR2 as YSYEKL. The CDR3 has 16 amino acids. CDR3 sequence: CASSQGRGAVGNTQYF. The DNA for the CDR3 is TGCGCCAGCAGCCAAGGGAGGGGCGCTGTGGGGAATACGCAGTATTTT.

The rearrangement uses TRBV29-1 and TRBJ2-3; D could derive from TRBD1 or TRBD2 (5 bases each). In germline, CDR1 is SQVTM, CDR2 ANQGSEA. This CDR3 region has 12 residues. The ends were cut back, 0 bases at V and 5 bases at J, with 6 bases in the middle. CDR3: CSVEEGVDTQYF. CDR3 in DNA: TGCAGCGTTGAAGAGGGGGTAGATACGCAGTATTTT.

In this sample, this clone turned up a few times. This chain links TRBV10-3 with TRBJ2-1, with 7 bases that match TRBD2. The length of the CDR3 is 15 residues. The germline V gene has CDR1 ENHRY and CDR2 SYGVKD. Trimming removed 0 bases from V and 3 bases from J; junction bases left unmatched: 2. The CDR3 region has the DNA TGTGCCATCAGTGAGTCCCGGGGGGACTACAATGAGCAGTTCTTC. Its protein product is CAISESRGDYNEQFF.

The CDR3 is CSVGTRLGEKLFF. The CDR3, as DNA: TGCAGCGTTGGGACGAGATTGGGGGAAAAACTGTTTTTT. V and J are TRBV29-1 and TRBJ1-4; no definite D call. The V gene's germline CDR1 is SQVTM and CDR2 ANQGSEA. The length of the CDR3 is 13 residues. With 4 bases removed from V and 8 bases from J, the gap between germline ends came to 14 bases.